These 18 T cell receptor beta chains came from one sample sequenced in a study of cytomegalovirus exposure and HLA in healthy donors (TCRdb year 2017). The receptor library was made with the immunoSEQ multiplex PCR assay. For the multiplex PCR, a mixture combining 60 forward primers for TCR Vbeta segments and 13 reverse primers for TCR Jbeta segments was used. TCRdb limited this immuneACCESS table to in-frame rearrangements with V and J called. A share of clones is missing; checked studies link under half to unresolved V genes, and the rest is unexplained. Present in this sample are about 130,000 clones, roughly three quarters of which were seen just once. The ten largest clonotypes hold around 1.5% of the sample. Source material: PBMCs. The receptors stem from a woman aged 40 to 50 in good health and CMV-seronegative.

The V and J genes are TRBV6-1 and TRBJ2-7; 7 bases fit TRBD1. Per the germline V gene, CDR1 is MNHNS and CDR2 is SASEGT. V dropped 5 bases and J dropped 6; count of bases not matched to a gene: 10. CDR3 length: 14 residues. The CDR3 is CASSKWDSGSEQYF. The DNA for the CDR3 is TGTGCCAGCAGTAAATGGGACAGTGGGAGCGAGCAGTACTTC.

The chain has TRBV18 and TRBJ2-7, with D tentatively TRBD1 (6 bases). Germline assignment: CDR1 KGHSH and CDR2 LQKENI. Trimming shortened V by 3 bases and J by 5 bases, and 11 bases separated the two germline ends. CDR3 length: 13 residues. The CDR3: CASSPRQGNEQYF. The CDR3 DNA follows: TGTGCCAGCTCACCCCGGCAGGGGAACGAGCAGTACTTC.

The rearrangement uses TRBV7-7 and TRBJ2-5; 13 positions match TRBD2. CDR1 SSHAT and CDR2 FNYEAQ come from the germline V gene (reference sequence). The CDR3 has 17 amino acids. The V and J ends lost 1 base and 3 bases, in that order; junction bases with no gene match: 5. CDR3 in amino acids: CASSLGRTSGGKETQYF. The CDR3 DNA is TGTGCCAGCAGCTTAGGGAGGACTAGCGGGGGAAAAGAGACCCAGTACTTC.

The genes are TRBV5-6 and TRBJ2-2, with TRBD2 matching over 11 bases. Germline V lookup: CDR1 SGHDT, CDR2 YYEEEE. J was trimmed by 1 base and V by 3 bases; bases with no gene match: 5. This CDR3 spans 17 amino acids. The chain's CDR3 is CASSSIGLAGNTGELFF. CDR3 bases: TGTGCCAGCAGCTCAATAGGACTAGCGGGGAACACCGGGGAGCTGTTTTTT. The full variable domain, in which reference TRBV5-6 and TRBJ2-2 provide the parts outside the CDR3, is DAGVTQSPTHLIKTRGQQVTLRCSPKSGHDTVSWYQQALGQGPQFIFQYYEEEERQRGNFPDRFSGHQFPNYSSELNVNALLLGDSALYLCASSSIGLAGNTGELFFGEGSRLTVL.

The V and J genes are TRBV7-8 and TRBJ2-5; 9 bases are shared with TRBD1. Germline lookup yields CDR1 SGHVS and CDR2 FQNEAQ. J lost 11 bases, V lost 1 base, and 17 bases had no gene match. CDR3 size: 17 residues. CDR3: CASSLEYSGTGRGVQYF. The CDR3 nucleotides are TGTGCCAGCAGCTTAGAGTATTCGGGGACAGGGAGGGGAGTGCAGTACTTC.

The rearrangement joins TRBV27 to TRBJ2-3; 8 positions match TRBD2. Germline CDR1 and CDR2: MNHEY and SMNVEV (reference sequence). Unmatched junction bases numbered 5, after V lost 1 base and J lost 5 bases. This CDR3 is 15 amino acids long. CDR3 sequence: CASSLLAGLEDTQYF. CDR3 sequence (DNA): TGTGCCAGCAGTTTATTAGCGGGGCTGGAAGATACGCAGTATTTT.

The rearrangement uses TRBV6-5 and TRBJ2-3; 8 bases fit TRBD1. Germline CDR1 reads MNHEY; CDR2 reads SVGAGI. This CDR3 comprises 15 residues. V shed 1 base, J shed 5 bases, and the junction held 5 bases outside the gene matches. Here the CDR3 DNA reads TGTGCCAGCAGTTACTTCCGACAGGGGAGAGATACGCAGTATTTT. It is translated as CASSYFRQGRDTQYF.

The chain links TRBV30 to TRBJ2-3; no reliable D call. The germline CDR1 and CDR2 sequences are GTSNPN and SVGIG (reference sequence). Trimming removed 5 bases from V and 3 bases from J, with 6 bases in between. CDR3 length: 11 amino acids. In nucleotides, the CDR3 is TGTGCCTGGGAACGGACAGATACGCAGTATTTT. Translation gives CAWERTDTQYF.

The chain links TRBV7-8 to TRBJ1-1; possible D gene TRBD1, 5 bases. Trimming pared 3 bases from V and 2 bases from J, leaving 16 bases between. This CDR3 spans 16 amino acids. Germline V gives CDR1 SGHVS, CDR2 FQNEAQ. DNA of the CDR3: TGTGCCAGCAGCTTCTTACGCCTCCAGGGAAACACTGAAGCTTTCTTT. It encodes CASSFLRLQGNTEAFF.

The rearrangement uses TRBV5-6 and TRBJ1-5; a weak D match, TRBD1 (6 bases). The V and J ends lost 3 bases and 4 bases respectively, with 11 bases between them. The CDR3 extends over 14 amino acids. Germline V lookup: CDR1 SGHDT, CDR2 YYEEEE. CDR3 bases: TGTGCCAGCAGCTCGGGGACATTGAATCAGCCCCAGCATTTT. As protein: CASSSGTLNQPQHF.

The J gene is TRBJ1-1, the V gene TRBV5-6; TRBD1 might be the D (6 bases). The V and J ends lost 0 bases and 4 bases respectively, with 19 bases between them. The CDR3 is made up of 17 amino acids. Germline loops: CDR1 SGHDT, CDR2 YYEEEE. Here the CDR3 DNA reads TGTGCCAGCAGCTTGGCGTTGGACAGCCTTCGGGTCACTGAAGCTTTCTTT. It encodes CASSLALDSLRVTEAFF.

This clone was recorded a few times. The chain employs TRBV27 and TRBJ2-7, with D possibly being TRBD2 (5 bases). V lost 6 bases, J lost 3 bases, and 21 bases lay in between. The V gene's germline CDR1 is MNHEY and CDR2 SMNVEV (reference sequence). The CDR3 consists of 16 residues. CDR3 sequence: CASSLADAAAGYEQYF. Here the CDR3 DNA reads TGTGCCAGCAGCTTGGCGGACGCCGCCGCGGGCTACGAGCAGTACTTC.

The chain combines TRBV7-9 with TRBJ2-2; D is unresolved. CDR1 and CDR2 (germline): SEHNR, FQNEAQ (reference sequence). V was clipped by 4 bases and J by 6 bases, with 15 bases between them. CDR3 length: 15 residues. The CDR3 spells CASSSGSQVSGELFF. The CDR3 DNA follows: TGTGCCAGCAGCTCAGGATCTCAAGTATCCGGGGAGCTGTTTTTT.

The chain has TRBV7-3 and TRBJ1-1, with D tentatively TRBD1 (6 bases). V lost 5 bases, J lost 5 bases, and 15 bases lay in between. The V gene's germline CDR1 is SGHTA and CDR2 FQGTGA. The CDR3 is made up of 14 amino acids. The CDR3 loop reads CASSPHGGRTEAFF. The CDR3 coding sequence is TGTGCCAGCAGCCCTCACGGGGGGCGGACTGAAGCTTTCTTT.

The chain uses TRBV7-6 and TRBJ2-5; possibly TRBD1 for D (5 bases). The CDR3 is made up of 16 amino acids. The germline V gene encodes CDR1 SGHVS and CDR2 FNYEAQ. Trimming took off 5 bases at V and 5 bases at J, with 21 bases between the two ends. The CDR3 protein is CASSPVGARRSETQYF. The CDR3 region has the DNA TGTGCCAGCAGCCCCGTAGGGGCTCGAAGGTCGGAGACCCAGTACTTC.

The sample holds a few counts of this clone. The chain has TRBV10-3 and TRBJ1-4; tentatively, D is TRBD1 (5 bases). The CDR3 is 14 residues long. The germline CDR1 and CDR2 sequences are ENHRY and SYGVKD. The germline V and J ends were trimmed by 8 bases and 1 base, with 11 bases remaining between them. The CDR3 DNA follows: TGTGCCATCTCTGGGGGGGGAACTAATGAAAAACTGTTTTTT. Translating it yields CAISGGGTNEKLFF.

V and J are TRBV18 and TRBJ1-1, with TRBD1 identical over 7 bases. CDR1 is KGHSH, CDR2 LQKENI, per germline. The CDR3 spans 13 residues. V lost 4 bases and J lost 3; bases outside the gene matches: 2. The CDR3 bases are TGTGCCAGCTCACGGGACAGCTACACTGAAGCTTTCTTT. Protein: CASSRDSYTEAFF.

This clone was counted only a few times. The chain couples TRBV5-8 to TRBJ1-4, with D hard to call. The CDR3 length is 17 residues. Trimming cost V 0 bases and J 0 bases, with 12 bases left between them. Germline-derived CDR1 and CDR2 are SGHTS and YDEGEE. CDR3 loop: CASSLGELKATNEKLFF. The CDR3 DNA sequence: TGTGCCAGCAGCTTGGGGGAGCTCAAGGCAACTAATGAAAAACTGTTTTTT.